This T cell receptor (beta chain) was retrieved from a study of blood T cell repertoires in COVID-19. Background on the study: Collection of acute and convalescent COVID-19 samples took place in the United States, Italy and Spain. T cells, B-cell-depleted T cells, or PBMCs supplied cDNA or gDNA.

Germline V gene sequence: CDR1 SEHNR, CDR2 FQNEAQ (reference sequence). V lost 5 bases to trimming and J lost 16 bases; unmatched junction nucleotides: 15. The CDR3 is 14 amino acids. Original data processing: Counts of nucleated cells, estimated from reference gene primer amplification, were obtained. Libraries were prepared by immunoSEQ multiplex PCR; TCRdb keeps only in-frame clonotypes and omits some of them. V, J and clone size are those of that table, while D and trimming were read from the DNA. The sample has roughly 260,000 clones; around four fifths are singletons. The V and J genes are TRBV7-9 and TRBJ1-4, with 8 bases fitting TRBD1. The material sequenced was peripheral blood. The receptor comes from a woman in her thirties or forties with active or convalescent COVID-19. The CDR3 nucleotides are TGTGCCAGCAGCGCTTCTTCAGGGGGCCGCCGCCCGTTTTTT. Residues: CASSASSGGRRPFF.